These 21 T cell receptor beta chains share one sample of origin, sequenced in a study of metastatic and nonmetastatic thyroid tumors. MiXCR re-clonotyped the PCR reads for TCRdb. The repertoire holds around 38,000 clones, with 25% to 30% as singletons. Each patient came to thyroid surgery without any prior treatment (of any kind). Specimen: blood. These receptors were taken from a female donor with papillary thyroid cancer or a benign thyroid nodule (not recorded which). Some clones in this sample may be carry-over from other donors' samples.

This clone was seen only a few times. The genes are TRBV10-1 and TRBJ2-5; possibly TRBD1 for D (5 bases). Germline values: CDR1 WNHNN, CDR2 SYGVQD (reference sequence). Deletions cut 4 bases from V and 4 bases from J, with 13 bases between. This CDR3 contains 14 residues. The CDR3 sequence is CASSAAGLLETQYF. CDR3 DNA sequence: TGCGCCAGCAGTGCTGCAGGGTTGTTAGAGACCCAGTACTTC.

The chain links TRBV20-1 to TRBJ2-7; D may be TRBD1 or TRBD2 (5 bases each). Per germline, CDR1 DFQATT and CDR2 SNEGSKA (reference sequence). The CDR3 sequence is 19 residues long. V was pared by 1 base and J by 5 bases, with 30 bases between. CDR3 sequence reads: CSARGVPVSLGVLSHEQYF. The CDR3, as DNA: TGCAGTGCTAGAGGAGTTCCCGTGTCACTGGGGGTGCTGTCTCACGAGCAGTACTTC.

In this sample, this clone turned up many times. Given a much more abundant clone one base away, this may be a read error. The rearrangement uses TRBV20-1 and TRBJ2-1; the match to TRBD1 covers 8 bases. CDR1 is DFQATT and CDR2 is SNEGSKA in the germline V gene (reference sequence). The CDR3 spans 14 residues. The CDR3 sequence: CSARDGDRPHEQSF. The CDR3 DNA reads TGCAGTGCTAGAGACGGGGACAGGCCCCATGAGCAGTCCTTC.

Points on this clone: This may be a read error: a much more frequent sequence differs by one nucleotide. The V call is TRBV9, the J call TRBJ1-3; TRBD1 is a possible D gene (5 bases). CDR3 size: 15 residues. Per the germline V gene, CDR1 is SGDLS and CDR2 is YYNGEE. CDR3 residues: CASGVVGEGSGTIYF. CDR3 nucleotide sequence: TGTGCCAGCGGCGTAGTGGGGGAGGGGAGTGGAACCATATATTTT.

This chain connects TRBV6-1 to TRBJ1-2, with TRBD1 identical over 12 bases. V trimming: 8 bases; J trimming: 5 bases; junction bases outside the gene matches: 6. From germline, CDR1 is MNHNS and CDR2 SASEGT. This CDR3 has 14 residues. CDR3 nucleotides: TGTGCCAGCGGGGGGACAGGGGGCTGGTATGGCTACACCTTC. This gives the protein CASGGTGGWYGYTF.

The chain combines TRBV18 with TRBJ1-5; unclear D gene. From germline, CDR1 is KGHSH and CDR2 LQKENI. The V end was cut by 2 bases, the J end by 5 bases, with 7 bases between. This CDR3 has 13 residues. CDR3 loop: CASSPGRDQPQHF. DNA of the CDR3: TGTGCCAGCTCACCAGGGAGGGATCAGCCCCAGCATTTT.

This clone came up many times. The CDR3 loop reads CASSMTGLDYNEQFF. The CDR3, as DNA: TGTGCCAGCAGTATGACAGGTCTCGACTACAATGAGCAGTTCTTC. The chain uses TRBV28 and TRBJ2-1, with D perhaps matching TRBD1 (6 bases). CDR3 size: 15 residues. The V end lost 5 bases, the J end lost 3 bases, and 14 bases lay between the germline ends. The V gene's germline CDR1 is MDHEN and CDR2 SYDVKM. Looking up the rest from reference TRBV28 and TRBJ2-1 gives the full variable domain: DVKVTQSSRYLVKRTGEKVFLECVQDMDHENMFWYRQDPGLGLRLIYFSYDVKMKEKGDIPEGYSVSREKKERFSLILESASTNQTSMYLCASSMTGLDYNEQFFGPGTRLTVL.

This clone was observed at least ten times. The rearrangement joins TRBV5-6 to TRBJ1-3; D not certain. Germline loops: CDR1 SGHDT, CDR2 YYEEEE. Trimming took 1 base from V and 4 from J, leaving 12 bases between them. This CDR3 contains 15 residues. CDR3 residues: CASSLMTGPGNTIYF. CDR3 sequence (DNA): TGTGCCAGCAGCTTGATGACGGGCCCGGGAAACACCATATATTTT.

This clone was recorded many times. Just one base apart from a much larger clone, this may be a read error. This sample includes further DNA sequences coding for the same CDR3. CDR3 DNA sequence: TGTGCCAGCAGCAGGGACAGGGGCTCCTATGAGCAGTACTTC. As protein: CASSRDRGSYEQYF. This sequence joins TRBV3-1 and TRBJ2-7; 10 nucleotides match TRBD1. This CDR3 spans 14 amino acids. Germline V gives CDR1 LGHDT, CDR2 YNNKEL (reference sequence).

The chain is built from TRBV5-5 and TRBJ2-2; 8 nucleotides line up with TRBD1. CDR3 size: 16 residues. CDR1 and CDR2 (germline): SGHKS, YYEKEE (reference sequence). Trimming cost V 5 bases and J 3 bases; bases outside gene matches: 9. CDR3 sequence (DNA): TGTGCCAGCAGTCACTCACAGGGGGTTTACACCGGGGAGCTGTTTTTT. This codes for CASSHSQGVYTGELFF.

A remark on this clone: A much larger clone lies a single base off, so this may be a read error. The chain is built from TRBV18 and TRBJ2-3; D call uncertain. The CDR3 runs 14 residues. Germline-derived CDR1 and CDR2 are KGHSH and LQKENI. V dropped 4 bases and J dropped 1 base, with 9 bases sitting between them. The CDR3 DNA sequence: TGTGCCAGCTCACTATTCGACGGCACAGATACGCAGTATTTT. Protein sequence: CASSLFDGTDTQYF.

In its sample, this clone is medium-sized. The V call is TRBV30, the J call TRBJ1-4; D unclear. Germline V gene data show CDR1 as GTSNPN and CDR2 as SVGIG (reference sequence). V lost 0 bases, J lost 2 bases, and 10 bases lay in between. The CDR3 length is 15 residues. CDR3 in amino acids: CAWSVELGTNEKLFF. DNA of the CDR3: TGTGCCTGGAGTGTGGAACTGGGTACTAATGAAAAACTGTTTTTT.

This clone was recorded many times. The chain carries TRBV7-9 and TRBJ1-4; D uncertain. V was pared by 4 bases and J by 6 bases, with 9 bases between. The length of the CDR3 is 13 residues. Germline CDR1 reads SEHNR; CDR2 reads FQNEAQ (reference sequence). DNA of the CDR3: TGTGCCAGCAGCTCTCAATGGGATGAAAAACTGTTTTTT. Translated: CASSSQWDEKLFF.

This clone has at least ten counts. The CDR3 loop is CASSVAGQGYEQYF. In DNA, the CDR3 is TGTGCCAGCAGCGTAGCTGGGCAGGGCTACGAGCAGTACTTC. The J gene is TRBJ2-7, the V gene TRBV9; perhaps TRBD1 as D (5 bases). This CDR3 is 14 amino acids long. V gave up 0 bases and J gave up 3 bases, with 10 bases separating them. Germline V gene lookup returns CDR1 SGDLS and CDR2 YYNGEE.

This clone has more than one count but fewer than ten. At one boundary the junction diverges from the germline segment, which might be a read error. The rearrangement uses TRBV19 and TRBJ2-6; D is unclear. The CDR3 runs to 15 residues. Germline CDR1 is LNHDA and CDR2 is SQIVND (reference sequence). As DNA, the CDR3 is TGTGCCAGTACGAACAGCTTCTCTGGGTCCAACGTCCTGACTTTC. Its protein product is CASTNSFSGSNVLTF.

The chain joins TRBV7-9 to TRBJ2-7; 8 bases map to TRBD1. The CDR3 contains 14 residues. The germline gives CDR1 SEHNR, CDR2 FQNEAQ (reference sequence). The ends lost 1 base at V and 6 bases at J; junction bases unmatched: 5. In DNA, the CDR3 is TGTGCCAGCAGCTTAGTAGGACAGGGAGGCGAGCAGTACTTC. Translation: CASSLVGQGGEQYF.

In its sample, this clone was seen many times. A much larger clone sits a single nucleotide away, making a read error possible. Because the CDR3 is missing its conserved closing phenylalanine or tryptophan, this is likely a read error. The chain employs TRBV19 and TRBJ1-2; D is unclear. V lost 5 bases and J 8 bases, leaving 12 bases between the germline ends. Germline V lookup: CDR1 LNHDA, CDR2 SQIVND (reference sequence). This CDR3 comprises 12 residues. The CDR3 protein is CASSAGPRGYTL. In DNA form, the CDR3 reads TGTGCCAGTAGTGCGGGCCCGAGGGGCTACACCCTC.

This clone has just one count. This chain joins TRBV3-1 and TRBJ2-1; the match to TRBD2 covers 9 bases. Trimming cost V 0 bases and J 6 bases; bases outside gene matches: 9. Germline CDR1 reads LGHDT; CDR2 reads YNNKEL (reference sequence). The CDR3 sequence is 17 residues long. CDR3 residues: CASSQDRGGRAFNEQFF. The CDR3 bases are TGTGCCAGCAGCCAAGATCGAGGCGGGAGGGCTTTCAATGAGCAGTTCTTC.

The chain employs TRBV19 and TRBJ2-7; perhaps D is TRBD1 or TRBD2 (5 bases each). The length of the CDR3 is 18 residues. V gave up 7 bases and J gave up 6 bases, with 31 bases separating them. Germline values: CDR1 LNHDA, CDR2 SQIVND (reference sequence). The CDR3 bases are TGTGCCAGTACCTCGTACCTCCCTGGGACCCCATCGAATGGCGAGCAGTACTTC. Encoded protein: CASTSYLPGTPSNGEQYF. The whole variable domain, remainder taken from reference TRBV19 and TRBJ2-7, is DGGITQSPKYLFRKEGQNVTLSCEQNLNHDAMYWYRQDPGQGLRLIYYSQIVNDFQKGDIAEGYSVSREKKESFPLTVTSAQKNPTAFYLCASTSYLPGTPSNGEQYFGPGTRLTVT.

This clone has a count of ten or more. V usage is TRBV15 and J usage is TRBJ2-2, with D possibly matching TRBD1 (6 bases). The CDR3 runs 13 residues. V was shortened by 8 bases and J by 8 bases, with 15 bases between the two germline ends. CDR1 is LNHNV, CDR2 YYDKDF, per germline (reference sequence). CDR3 in DNA: TGTGCCACCGGGCACAGGGTCAAGGGGGAGCTGTTTTTT. Its translation: CATGHRVKGELFF. Based on the CDR3 plus reference TRBV15 and TRBJ2-2, the full variable domain is DAMVIQNPRYQVTQFGKPVTLSCSQTLNHNVMYWYQQKSSQAPKLLFHYYDKDFNNEADTPDNFQSRRPNTSFCFLDIRSPGLGDTAMYLCATGHRVKGELFFGEGSRLTVL.

At least ten counts were recorded for this clone. The chain has TRBV20-1 and TRBJ2-5; a weak D match, TRBD1 (6 bases). The V gene's germline CDR1 is DFQATT and CDR2 SNEGSKA (reference sequence). The V end lost 0 bases, the J end lost 5 bases, and 13 bases lay between the germline ends. The CDR3 length is 14 residues. The CDR3: CSARDYRGMETQYF. CDR3 DNA: TGCAGTGCTAGAGATTATAGGGGGATGGAGACCCAGTACTTC.